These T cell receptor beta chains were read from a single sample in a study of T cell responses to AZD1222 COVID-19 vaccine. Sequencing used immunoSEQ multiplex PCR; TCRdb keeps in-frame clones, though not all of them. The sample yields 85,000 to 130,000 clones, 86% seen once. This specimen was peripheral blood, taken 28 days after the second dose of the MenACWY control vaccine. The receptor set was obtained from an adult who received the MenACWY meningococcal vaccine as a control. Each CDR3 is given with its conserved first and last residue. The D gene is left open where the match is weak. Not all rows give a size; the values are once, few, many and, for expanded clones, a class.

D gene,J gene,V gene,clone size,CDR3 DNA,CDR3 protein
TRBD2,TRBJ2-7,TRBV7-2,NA,TGTGCCAGCAGCCCTAGCGGGGGGCCGGTTTACGAGCAGTACTTC,CASSPSGGPVYEQYF
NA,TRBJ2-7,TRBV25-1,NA,TGTGCCAGCAGCCCGATACAGGGACAAGAGCAGTACTTC,CASSPIQGQEQYF
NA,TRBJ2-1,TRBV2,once,TGTGCCAGCAGTGAAAGGCTTTCAAGGGGAAACAATGAGCAGTTCTTC,CASSERLSRGNNEQFF
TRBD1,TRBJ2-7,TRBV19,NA,TGTGCCAGTACGGCCGGGACAGGGACATTCGAGCAGTACTTC,CASTAGTGTFEQYF
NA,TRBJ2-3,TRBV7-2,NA,TGTGCCAGCAGCCCACTGTTAACTTCAGGGACTCAGCCGCGAACGCAGTATTTT,CASSPLLTSGTQPRTQYF
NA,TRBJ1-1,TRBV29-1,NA,TGCAGCGGGGTACGCGACGAGAACACTGAAGCTTTCTTT,CSGVRDENTEAFF
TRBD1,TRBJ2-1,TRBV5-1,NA,TGCGCCAGCAGCTTGGGCAGGGGGTTGAATGAGCAGTTCTTC,CASSLGRGLNEQFF
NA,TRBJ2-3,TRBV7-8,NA,TGTGCCAGCAGCTCCCCCCCCGCCAGGGCAGATACGCAGTATTTT,CASSSPPARADTQYF
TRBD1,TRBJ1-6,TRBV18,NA,TGTGCCAGCTCACCGGACAGGGGGCCGTATTCACCCCTCCACTTT,CASSPDRGPYSPLHF
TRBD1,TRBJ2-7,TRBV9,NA,TGTGCCAGCAGCGTTGGGACAGGGGGCTTCTACGAGCAGTACTTC,CASSVGTGGFYEQYF
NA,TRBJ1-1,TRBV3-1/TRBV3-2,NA,TGTGCCAGCAGCCCCTCTTCAGGGGCCATGAACACTGAAGCTTTCTTT,CASSPSSGAMNTEAFF
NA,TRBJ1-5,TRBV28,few,TGTGCCAGCGGCGGTGCGGGCCAGCCCCAGCATTTT,CASGGAGQPQHF
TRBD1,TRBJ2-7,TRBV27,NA,TGTGCCAGCAGTTCGACAGGGGGCAGGTACGAGCAGTACTTC,CASSSTGGRYEQYF
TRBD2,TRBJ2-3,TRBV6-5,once,TGTGCCAGCAGGACCCTAGCGGGGCACACAGATACGCAGTATTTT,CASRTLAGHTDTQYF
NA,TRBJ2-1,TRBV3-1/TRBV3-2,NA,TGTGCCAGCAGCATGCCCGGGGGTGAGCAGTTCTTC,CASSMPGGEQFF
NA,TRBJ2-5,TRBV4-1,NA,TGCGCCAGCAGCCGATCCCCCCGGACTGAGCTAGAGACCCAGTACTTC,CASSRSPRTELETQYF
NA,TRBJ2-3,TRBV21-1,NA,TGTGCCAGCAGCAAAGCAGACCCCGGGACAGGGCGCGAGGCAGATACGCAGTATTTT,CASSKADPGTGREADTQYF
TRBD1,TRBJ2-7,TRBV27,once,TGTGCCAGCAGTCTCCATGGGACAGGCTACGAGCAGTACTTC,CASSLHGTGYEQYF
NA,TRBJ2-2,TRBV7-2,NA,TGTGCCAGCAGTCACCGCCCGAGGGGGGTAGGCGGGGAGCTGTTTTTT,CASSHRPRGVGGELFF
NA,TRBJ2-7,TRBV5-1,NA,TGCGCCAGCAGCTTGGAGGGCAGTAGCTTCTACGAGCAGTACTTC,CASSLEGSSFYEQYF
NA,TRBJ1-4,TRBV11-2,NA,TGTGCCAGCAGCTTAGAAGGTGGAACAGGGTCAGAACTGTTTTTT,CASSLEGGTGSELFF
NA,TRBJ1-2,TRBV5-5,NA,TGTGCCAGCAGCTTGGCTTCAGGGAACAACTATGGCTACACCTTC,CASSLASGNNYGYTF
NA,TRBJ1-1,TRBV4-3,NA,TGCGCCAGCAGCCAAGACCGGAGGGGGGAAGCTTTCTTT,CASSQDRRGEAFF
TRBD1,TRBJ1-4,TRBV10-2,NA,TGCGCCACACAGGGGCCTAATGAAAAACTGTTTTTT,CATQGPNEKLFF
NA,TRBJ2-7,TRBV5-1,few,TGCGCCAGCAGCTTGCAAGGGACACGCTCCTACGAGCAGTACTTC,CASSLQGTRSYEQYF
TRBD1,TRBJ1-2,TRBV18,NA,TGTGCCAGCTCACCGAGGACAGGGGAGGGCTATGGCTACACCTTC,CASSPRTGEGYGYTF
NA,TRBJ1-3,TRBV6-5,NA,TGTGCCAGCACCCAACAGGGTTCTTCTGGAAACACCATATATTTT,CASTQQGSSGNTIYF
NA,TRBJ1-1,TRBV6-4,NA,TGTGCCAGCAGTGATTACGCTGGGTGGCCGAACACTGAAGCTTTCTTT,CASSDYAGWPNTEAFF
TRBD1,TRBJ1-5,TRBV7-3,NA,TGTGCCAGCAGCCTCGGGACAGAACTCAATCAGCCCCAGCATTTT,CASSLGTELNQPQHF
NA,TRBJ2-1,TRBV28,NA,TGTGCCAGCAGTCCAACGACAGCACTGGAGCAGTTCTTC,CASSPTTALEQFF
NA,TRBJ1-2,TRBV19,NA,TGTGCCAGTAGTTTTCGAGACAGGTCTAACTATGGCTACACCTTC,CASSFRDRSNYGYTF
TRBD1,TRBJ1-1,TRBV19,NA,TGTGCCAGTAGTATTAGGGCAGGGGGGGCCCCTGAAGCTTTCTTT,CASSIRAGGAPEAFF
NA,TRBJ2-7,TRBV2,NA,TGTGCCAGCAGTGATATCCAGGCCTACGAGCAGTACTTC,CASSDIQAYEQYF
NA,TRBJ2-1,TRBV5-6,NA,TGTGCCAGCAGCTTCCAGGGGTTAGTGGAGAATGAGCAGTTCTTC,CASSFQGLVENEQFF
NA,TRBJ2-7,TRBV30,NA,TGTGCCTGGAGTAGGGTTATCCTATACGAGCAGTACTTC,CAWSRVILYEQYF
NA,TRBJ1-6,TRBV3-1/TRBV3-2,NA,TGTGCCAGCAGTCTCCCGCAGTATAATTCACCCCTCCACTTT,CASSLPQYNSPLHF
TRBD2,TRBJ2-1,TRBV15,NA,TGTGCCACCAGCAGAGATCCGGGGGGGTCTCGCAATGAGCAGTTCTTC,CATSRDPGGSRNEQFF
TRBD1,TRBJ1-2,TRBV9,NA,TGTGCCAGCAGCGCCCGGGACAGGGGAGGCAATGGCTACACCTTC,CASSARDRGGNGYTF
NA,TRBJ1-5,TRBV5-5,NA,TGTGCCAGCAGCTTGGGGGTTTATAGCAATCAGCCCCAGCATTTT,CASSLGVYSNQPQHF
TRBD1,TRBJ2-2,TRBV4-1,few,TGCGCCAGCAGCCAAGTGGAAGGACAGGGGTCCCAGGGGGAGCTGTTTTTT,CASSQVEGQGSQGELFF
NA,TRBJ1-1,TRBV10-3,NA,TGTGCCATCAGTGATGGGTTGAACACTGAAGCTTTCTTT,CAISDGLNTEAFF
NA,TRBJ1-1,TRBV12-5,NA,TGTGCTAGTAGAGGCGAGAATACTGAAGCTTTCTTT,CASRGENTEAFF